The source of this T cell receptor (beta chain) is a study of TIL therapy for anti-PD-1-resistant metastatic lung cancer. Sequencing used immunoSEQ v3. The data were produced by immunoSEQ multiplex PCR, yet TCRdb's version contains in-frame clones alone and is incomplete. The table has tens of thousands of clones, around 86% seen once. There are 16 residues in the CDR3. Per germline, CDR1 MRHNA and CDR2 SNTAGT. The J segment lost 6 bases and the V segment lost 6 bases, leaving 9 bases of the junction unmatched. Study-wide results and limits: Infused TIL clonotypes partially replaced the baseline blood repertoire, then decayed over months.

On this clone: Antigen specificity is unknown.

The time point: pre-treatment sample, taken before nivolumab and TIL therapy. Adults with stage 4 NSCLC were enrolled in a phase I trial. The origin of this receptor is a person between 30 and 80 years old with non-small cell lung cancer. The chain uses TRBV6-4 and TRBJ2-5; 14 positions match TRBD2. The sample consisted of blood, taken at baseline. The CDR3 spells CASRGTSGRRTQTQYF. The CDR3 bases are TGTGCCAGCAGGGGGACTAGCGGGAGAAGGACGCAGACCCAGTACTTC.